This entry lists 6 T cell receptor beta chains sequenced from one sample in a study of blood T cells in healthy people across ages. The use of a sample-barcoded 5' primer and a J-beta primer mix characterized a second PCR of roughly 6 to 12 cycles. TCRdb re-called the 5' RACE reads with MiXCR, one entry per CDR3 protein. The profile covers about 1.7 million distinct CDR3 sequences, with about 28% appearing a single time and around 7.7% taken by the ten largest. Specimen: blood. The receptors were sampled from a woman aged 30 to 39 in good health.

The chain joins TRBV7-6 to TRBJ2-5; D gene uncertain. Looked up from germline, CDR1 is SGHVS and CDR2 is FNYEAQ. The CDR3 length is 11 residues. V shed 8 bases and J shed 5 bases, with 9 bases lying between them. The CDR3 bases are TGTGCCAGCGGCACGCCGGAGACCCAGTACTTC. Translating gives CASGTPETQYF.

This chain uses TRBV18 with TRBJ2-7; D is perhaps TRBD1 (6 bases). The germline CDR1 and CDR2 sequences are KGHSH and LQKENI. CDR3 size: 14 residues. Trimming took 6 bases from V and 5 from J, leaving 17 bases between them. The CDR3 coding sequence is TGTGCCAGCTCGTCCCAGGGGAGAGTCAACGAGCAGTACTTC. Translating gives CASSSQGRVNEQYF.

The CDR3 reads CASSDRTSGYNEQFF. CDR3 nucleotide sequence: TGCGCCAGCAGCGACCGGACTAGCGGATACAATGAGCAGTTCTTC. The chain is built from TRBV5-1 and TRBJ2-1; the match to TRBD2 covers 10 bases. Losses at the gene ends were 4 bases for V and 4 bases for J; bases not matched to a gene: 5. The CDR3 covers 15 residues. Germline V gene data show CDR1 as SGHRS and CDR2 as YFSETQ.

Notes on this clonotype: A read error is possible here, since a much larger clone lies one base away. This chain connects TRBV10-3 to TRBJ2-5, with D possibly matching TRBD1 (6 bases). The germline V gene has CDR1 ENHRY and CDR2 SYGVKD. This CDR3 has 16 amino acids. Deletions cut 3 bases from V and 11 bases from J, with 25 bases between. This CDR3 reads CAISESRRLQGTEQYF. CDR3 nucleotide sequence: TGTGCCATCAGTGAAAGTAGGAGACTACAGGGAACGGAGCAGTACTTC.

The chain joins TRBV10-2 to TRBJ2-3, with 7 bases matching TRBD1. This CDR3 comprises 13 residues. V trimming: 9 bases; J trimming: 2 bases; junction bases outside the gene matches: 5. Germline lookup yields CDR1 WSHSY and CDR2 SAAADI. CDR3 nucleotides: TGCGCCAGTGCGACAGGGTACACAGATACGCAGTATTTT. Residues: CASATGYTDTQYF.

The sample holds many counts of this clonotype. This chain links TRBV5-1 with TRBJ1-2, with 8 nucleotides matching TRBD1. There are 17 residues in the CDR3. The germline V gene encodes CDR1 SGHRS and CDR2 YFSETQ. V gave up 4 bases and J gave up 4 bases; unmatched junction bases: 15. CDR3 loop: CASSRDRQGASLYGYTF. DNA for the CDR3: TGCGCCAGCAGCAGGGACAGGCAGGGGGCCTCACTCTATGGCTACACCTTC.